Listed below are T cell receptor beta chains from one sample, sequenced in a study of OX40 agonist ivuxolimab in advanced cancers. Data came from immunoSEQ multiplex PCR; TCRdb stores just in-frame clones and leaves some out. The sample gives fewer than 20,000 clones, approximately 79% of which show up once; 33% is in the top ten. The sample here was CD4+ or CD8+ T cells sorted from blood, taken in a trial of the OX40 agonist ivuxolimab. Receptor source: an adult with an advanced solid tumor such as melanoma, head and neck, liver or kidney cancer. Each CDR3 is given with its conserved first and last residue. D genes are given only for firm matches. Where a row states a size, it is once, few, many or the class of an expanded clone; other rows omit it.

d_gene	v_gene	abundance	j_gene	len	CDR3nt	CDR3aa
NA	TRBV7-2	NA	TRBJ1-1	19	TGTGCCAGCAGCTTATCCAACCCCAGGATTTACAGGGTCATCACTGAAGCTTTCTTT	CASSLSNPRIYRVITEAFF
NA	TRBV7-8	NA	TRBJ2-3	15	TGTGCCAGCAGCCTGGGGCAGGGGAATACAGATACGCAGTATTTT	CASSLGQGNTDTQYF
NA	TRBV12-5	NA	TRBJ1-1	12	TGTGCTAGTGGTTTGTTTAGCGCTGAAGCTTTCTTT	CASGLFSAEAFF
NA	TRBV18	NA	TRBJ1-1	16	TGTGCCAGCTCACACCTCGGGGAAGGGTCGGACACTGAAGCTTTCTTT	CASSHLGEGSDTEAFF
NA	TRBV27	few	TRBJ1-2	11	TGTGCCAGCGGTGCGGGAGATGGCTACACCTTC	CASGAGDGYTF
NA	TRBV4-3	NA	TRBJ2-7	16	TGCGCCAGCAGCCAAGACTGGGCCCCGGACGCCTACGAGCAGTACTTC	CASSQDWAPDAYEQYF
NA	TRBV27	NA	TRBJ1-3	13	TGTGCCAGCAGTCCATACTCTGGAAACACCATATATTTT	CASSPYSGNTIYF
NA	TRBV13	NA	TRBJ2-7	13	TGTGCCACTTCGGAGGGGATCTCCTACGAGCAGTACTTC	CATSEGISYEQYF
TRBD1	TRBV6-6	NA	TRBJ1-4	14	TGTGCCAGCAGTTACGGGACAGGGGATGAAAAACTGTTTTTT	CASSYGTGDEKLFF
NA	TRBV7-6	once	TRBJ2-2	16	TGTGCCAGCAGTTTACCCGGGGGTTCGAACACCGGGGAGCTGTTTTTT	CASSLPGGSNTGELFF
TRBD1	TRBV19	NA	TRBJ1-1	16	TGTGCCAGTAGTGTTCCGGGACAGGCCCTAAACACTGAAGCTTTCTTT	CASSVPGQALNTEAFF
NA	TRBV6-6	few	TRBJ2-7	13	TGTGCCAGCAGTGACACACCCTCCTACGAGCAGTACTTC	CASSDTPSYEQYF
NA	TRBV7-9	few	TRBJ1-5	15	TGTGCCAGCAGCCGCGACAGAGAGGAGGGTCAGCCCCAGCATTTT	CASSRDREEGQPQHF
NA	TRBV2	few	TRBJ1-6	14	TGTGCCACCCGCGGCAGCTCCTATAATTCACCCCTCCACTTT	CATRGSSYNSPLHF
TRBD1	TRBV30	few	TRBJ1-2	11	TGTGCAACAGGGGGCGCGTATGGCTACACCTTC	CATGGAYGYTF
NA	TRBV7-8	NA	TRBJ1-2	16	TGTGCCAGCAGCTCCAGAACCGATAAGGGAATCTATGGCTACACCTTC	CASSSRTDKGIYGYTF
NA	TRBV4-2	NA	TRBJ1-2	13	TGTGCCAGCAGCCAAAACGACGGCAACGGCTACACCTTC	CASSQNDGNGYTF
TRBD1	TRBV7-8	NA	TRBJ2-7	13	TGTGCCGTACAGGGGGCACAACCCTACGAGCAGTACTTC	CAVQGAQPYEQYF
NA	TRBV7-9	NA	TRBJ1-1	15	TGTGCCAGCAGCTTAAAGAATCCTATGAACACTGAAGCTTTCTTT	CASSLKNPMNTEAFF
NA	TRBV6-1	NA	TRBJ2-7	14	TGTGCCAGCAGTGACCTGTCCCCCTCCTACGAGCAGTACTTC	CASSDLSPSYEQYF
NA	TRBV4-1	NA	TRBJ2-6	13	TGCGCCAGCAGCGGATCTGGGGCCAACGTCCTGACTTTC	CASSGSGANVLTF
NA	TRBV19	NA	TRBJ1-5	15	TGTGCCAGTAGTTTCAGGGATCAGAATTTTCAGCCCCAGCATTTT	CASSFRDQNFQPQHF
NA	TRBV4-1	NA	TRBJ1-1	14	TGCGCCAGCAGACAGCTTCACATGAACACTGAAGCTTTCTTT	CASRQLHMNTEAFF
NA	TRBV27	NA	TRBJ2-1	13	TGTGCCAGCAGTTCACAGGGTTACAATGAGCAGTTCTTC	CASSSQGYNEQFF